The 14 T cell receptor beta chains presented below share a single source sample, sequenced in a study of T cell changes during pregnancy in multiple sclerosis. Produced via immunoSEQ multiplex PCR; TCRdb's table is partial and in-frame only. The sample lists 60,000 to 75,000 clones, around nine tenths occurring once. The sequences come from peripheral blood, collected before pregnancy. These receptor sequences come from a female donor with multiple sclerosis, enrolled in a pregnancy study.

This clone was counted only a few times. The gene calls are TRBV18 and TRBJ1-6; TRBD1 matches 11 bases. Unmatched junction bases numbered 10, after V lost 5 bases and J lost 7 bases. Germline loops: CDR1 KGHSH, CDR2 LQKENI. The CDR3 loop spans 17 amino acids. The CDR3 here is CASSAFGQGARNSPLHF. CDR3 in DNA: TGTGCCAGCTCAGCGTTCGGACAGGGGGCACGGAATTCACCCCTCCACTTT.

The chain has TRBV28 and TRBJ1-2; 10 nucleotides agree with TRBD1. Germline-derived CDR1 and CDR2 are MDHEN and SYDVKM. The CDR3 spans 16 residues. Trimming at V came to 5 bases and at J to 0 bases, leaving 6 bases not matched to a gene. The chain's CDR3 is CASSQTGGPTNYGYTF. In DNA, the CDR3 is TGTGCCAGCAGTCAGACAGGGGGCCCTACTAACTATGGCTACACCTTC.

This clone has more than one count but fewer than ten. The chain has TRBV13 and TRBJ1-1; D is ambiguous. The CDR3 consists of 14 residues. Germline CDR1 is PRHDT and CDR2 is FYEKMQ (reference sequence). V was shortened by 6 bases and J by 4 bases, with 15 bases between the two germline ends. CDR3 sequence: CASSLTGRGTEAFF. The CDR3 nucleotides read TGTGCCAGCAGTCTAACCGGACGGGGCACTGAAGCTTTCTTT.

CDR3 region: CASRGQGGFYEQYF. The CDR3 DNA reads as TGTGCCAGCAGGGGACAGGGGGGTTTCTACGAGCAGTACTTC. V gene TRBV6-1 combines with J gene TRBJ2-7; TRBD1 aligns across 11 bases. Germline assignment: CDR1 MNHNS and CDR2 SASEGT. The CDR3 is made up of 14 amino acids. After removal of 6 bases from V and 3 bases from J, the junction contained 4 bases not matched to a gene.

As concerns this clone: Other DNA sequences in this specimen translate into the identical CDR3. In nucleotides, the CDR3 is TGTGCCAGCAGGGGAGGGACTGAAGCTTTCTTT. It codes for CASRGGTEAFF. V usage is TRBV7-9 and J usage is TRBJ1-1; D remains ambiguous. Germline V CDR1 and CDR2: SEHNR, FQNEAQ (reference sequence). Trimming took off 6 bases at V and 5 bases at J, with 7 bases between the two ends. CDR3 length: 11 residues. The full variable domain, completed using reference TRBV7-9 and TRBJ1-1, is DTGVSQNPRHKITKRGQNVTFRCDPISEHNRLYWYRQTLGQGPEFLTYFQNEAQLEKSRLLSDRFSAERPKGSFSTLEIQRTEQGDSAMYLCASRGGTEAFFGQGTRLTVV.

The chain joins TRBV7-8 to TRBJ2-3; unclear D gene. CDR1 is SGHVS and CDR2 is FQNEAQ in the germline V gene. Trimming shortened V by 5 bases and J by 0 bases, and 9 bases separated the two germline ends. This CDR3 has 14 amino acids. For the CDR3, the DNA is TGTGCCAGCAGCAGACACTCTAGCACAGATACGCAGTATTTT. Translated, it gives CASSRHSSTDTQYF.

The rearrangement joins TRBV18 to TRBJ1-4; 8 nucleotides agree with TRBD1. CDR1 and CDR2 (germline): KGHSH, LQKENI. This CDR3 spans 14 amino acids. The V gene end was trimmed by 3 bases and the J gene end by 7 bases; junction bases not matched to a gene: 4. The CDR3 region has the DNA TGTGCCAGCTCACCGGACAGGGTAGTTGAAAAACTGTTTTTT. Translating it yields CASSPDRVVEKLFF.

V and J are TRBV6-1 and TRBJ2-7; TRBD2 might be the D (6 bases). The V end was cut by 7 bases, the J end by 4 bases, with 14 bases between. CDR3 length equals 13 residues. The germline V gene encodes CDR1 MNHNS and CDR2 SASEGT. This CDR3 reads CASTRGLEYEQYF. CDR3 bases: TGTGCCAGCACGCGGGGCTTGGAATACGAGCAGTACTTC.

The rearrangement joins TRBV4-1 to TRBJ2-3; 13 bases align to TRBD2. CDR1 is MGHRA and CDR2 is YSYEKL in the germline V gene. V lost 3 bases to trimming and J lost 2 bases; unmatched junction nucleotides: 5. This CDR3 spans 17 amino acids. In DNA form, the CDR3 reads TGCGCCAGCAGCCACCCTGGGACTAGCGGGGACACAGATACGCAGTATTTT. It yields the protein CASSHPGTSGDTDTQYF.

In DNA, the CDR3 is TGTGCCAGCAGTTCACGGGGGGGACAGAAGGCCGAGCAGTACTTC. This gives the protein CASSSRGGQKAEQYF. This chain joins TRBV28 and TRBJ2-5, with D tentatively TRBD2 (8 bases). The DNA end lines up better with TRBJ2-7; the J call may be wrong. The CDR3 extends over 15 amino acids. Per the germline V gene, CDR1 is MDHEN and CDR2 is SYDVKM.

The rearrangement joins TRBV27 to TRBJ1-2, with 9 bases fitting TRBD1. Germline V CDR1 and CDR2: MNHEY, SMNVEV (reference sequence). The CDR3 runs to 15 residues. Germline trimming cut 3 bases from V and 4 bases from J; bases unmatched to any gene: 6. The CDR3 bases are TGTGCCAGCAGTTTCGGACAGGGGCTCCTCTATGGCTACACCTTC. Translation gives CASSFGQGLLYGYTF.

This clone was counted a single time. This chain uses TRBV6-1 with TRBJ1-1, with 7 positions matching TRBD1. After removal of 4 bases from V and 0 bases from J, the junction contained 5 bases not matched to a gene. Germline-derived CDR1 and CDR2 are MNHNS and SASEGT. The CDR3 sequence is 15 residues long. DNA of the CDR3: TGTGCCAGCAGTGGGACGGACAGGTTGAACACTGAAGCTTTCTTT. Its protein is CASSGTDRLNTEAFF.

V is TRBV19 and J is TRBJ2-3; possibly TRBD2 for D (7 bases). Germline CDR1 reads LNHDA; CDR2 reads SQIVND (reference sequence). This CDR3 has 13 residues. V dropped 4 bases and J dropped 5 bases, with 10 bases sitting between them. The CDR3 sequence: CASSSGGEDTQYF. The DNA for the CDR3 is TGTGCCAGTAGTAGCGGGGGCGAAGATACGCAGTATTTT.

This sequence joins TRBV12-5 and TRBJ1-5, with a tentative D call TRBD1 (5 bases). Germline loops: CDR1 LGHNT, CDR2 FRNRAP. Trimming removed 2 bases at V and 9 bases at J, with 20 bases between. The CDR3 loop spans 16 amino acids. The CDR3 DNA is TGTGCTAGTGGTTTGTGGGGGACTGACAGCGGGAGGCCCCAGCATTTT. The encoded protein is CASGLWGTDSGRPQHF.